These 21 T cell receptor beta chains originate from one sample sequenced in a study of molecular identifiers for immune sequencing clone quantification (dated by TCRdb to the late 2010s). Library generation was performed with PCR. TCRdb shows the sequencer as Illumina HiSeq 4000. The public reads were reprocessed in TCRdb via fastp at Q25 and MiXCR, keeping in-frame beta chains. Each entry is one CDR3 protein sequence, shown with its most common DNA and genes. The sample table lists more than 250,000 distinct CDR3 sequences, about a fifth of them with a count of one. 0.75% to 0.85% of the sample lies in the top ten. The source material was naive CD8+ T cells from blood, with Jurkat cell RNA spiked in. This specimen's cell subset or site label, per the study, means: FACS-sorted CD8+CD4-CCR7+CD45RA+ naive T cells. These TCRs come from a human donor in good health. Some libraries in this study had Jurkat cell RNA spiked in.

This clonotype was counted between two and nine times. The DNA for the CDR3 is TGTGCCAGCAGTTACTCCCAGGCAAATTCGGGCGGGGAGCTGTTTTTT. Its translation is CASSYSQANSGGELFF. This chain connects TRBV6-2 or TRBV6-3 to TRBJ2-2; D gene uncertain. The CDR3 is 16 amino acids. CDR1 and CDR2 (germline): MNHEY, SVGEGT. V lost 0 bases, J lost 7 bases, and 15 bases lay in between.

A word on this clonotype: This may be a read error: a much more frequent sequence differs by one nucleotide. J is TRBJ2-2 and V is TRBV9; D unresolved. Trimming took off 3 bases at V and 6 bases at J, with 21 bases between the two ends. The V gene's germline CDR1 is SGDLS and CDR2 YYNGEE. This CDR3 contains 17 residues. The CDR3 DNA reads TGTGCCAGCAGCGATCAGACTGGGGTACTTAACGCCGGGGAGCTGTTTTTT. Translated: CASSDQTGVLNAGELFF.

This CDR3 is CASSPLPTGDYEQYF. The CDR3, as DNA: TGTGCCAGCAGTCCTCTCCCGACGGGGGACTACGAGCAGTACTTC. The chain links TRBV12-3 or TRBV12-4 to TRBJ2-7; TRBD2 is a possible D gene (6 bases). The CDR3 spans 15 residues. V was trimmed by 5 bases and J by 3 bases, leaving 17 bases between them.

This clonotype was counted only a few times. This sequence joins TRBV11-2 and TRBJ2-7, with a possible D match to TRBD1 (5 bases). Germline V gene data show CDR1 as SGHAT and CDR2 as FQNNGV. CDR3 size: 15 residues. V gave up 5 bases and J gave up 3 bases, with 17 bases separating them. This CDR3 is CASSTRAGHLYEQYF. The CDR3 DNA is TGTGCCAGCAGCACGAGAGCAGGACACCTCTACGAGCAGTACTTC.

This clonotype appeared many times. The chain employs TRBV7-2 and TRBJ2-3, with D hard to call. V lost 1 base to trimming and J lost 2 bases, with 10 bases between them. The CDR3 contains 15 residues. In germline, CDR1 is SGHTA, CDR2 FQGNSA. The CDR3 here is CASSLDPTPTDTQYF. CDR3 DNA: TGTGCCAGCAGCTTAGACCCTACCCCCACAGATACGCAGTATTTT.

This clonotype occurred many times. This chain uses TRBV7-9 with TRBJ2-3; 7 bases match TRBD1. The germline CDR1 and CDR2 sequences are SEHNR and FQNEAQ (reference sequence). The CDR3 consists of 16 residues. The J segment lost 3 bases and the V segment lost 5 bases, leaving 11 bases of the junction unmatched. The CDR3 reads CASSPRTGKPTDTQYF. The CDR3 DNA reads as TGTGCCAGCAGCCCAAGGACAGGAAAGCCTACAGATACGCAGTATTTT.

The gene calls are TRBV3-1 and TRBJ1-4; a possible D gene is TRBD1 (6 bases). V was clipped by 4 bases and J by 6 bases, with 12 bases between them. This CDR3 spans 14 amino acids. Germline V gene data show CDR1 as LGHDT and CDR2 as YNNKEL (reference sequence). The CDR3 here is CASSPGHGDEKLFF. DNA for the CDR3: TGTGCCAGCAGCCCGGGACATGGCGATGAAAAACTGTTTTTT.

Regarding this clonotype: One base away lies a much larger clone, so this may be a sequencing read error. V and J are TRBV4-2 and TRBJ2-5, with TRBD2 identical over 10 bases. V lost 6 bases, J lost 0 bases, and 7 bases stayed unmatched. This CDR3 is 16 amino acids long. Germline CDR1 reads LGHNA; CDR2 reads YNFKEQ. DNA for the CDR3: TGTGCCAGCAGACCAAGGACTAGCGGCGACCAAGAGACCCAGTACTTC. Translated: CASRPRTSGDQETQYF.

A word on this clonotype: A much larger clone lies a single base off, so this may be a read error. The CDR3 coding sequence is TGTGGCAGCAGCTTCAAGGCAGGGGAGACCCTCTATGGCTACACCTTC. It is translated as CGSSFKAGETLYGYTF. V gene TRBV7-9 combines with J gene TRBJ1-2; D is possibly TRBD1 (6 bases). The germline gives CDR1 SEHNR, CDR2 FQNEAQ (reference sequence). The CDR3 totals 16 residues.

This clonotype was detected ten times or more. This rearrangement joins TRBV20-1 to TRBJ2-1; TRBD2 agrees at 7 bases. Germline CDR1 DFQATT, CDR2 SNEGSKA (reference sequence). CDR3 length: 14 residues. After removal of 1 base from V and 4 bases from J, the junction contained 4 bases not matched to a gene. CDR3 nucleotide sequence: TGCAGTGCTAGAGGGCTAGCGGATTACAATGAGCAGTTCTTC. It encodes CSARGLADYNEQFF.

CDR3 sequence (DNA): TGTGCCAGCAGCGTTCAGGGTAGCTCCTATAATTCACCCCTCCACTTT. Translated, it gives CASSVQGSSYNSPLHF. V is TRBV9 and J is TRBJ1-6; D is possibly TRBD1 (5 bases). With 2 bases removed from V and 0 bases from J, the gap between germline ends came to 9 bases. The length of the CDR3 is 16 residues. Germline values: CDR1 SGDLS, CDR2 YYNGEE.

This clonotype occurred a few times. The chain joins TRBV2 to TRBJ2-3; D gene unclear. The CDR3 extends over 12 amino acids. Germline assignment: CDR1 SNHLY and CDR2 FYNNEI. V gave up 7 bases and J gave up 5 bases, with 10 bases separating them. The CDR3 sequence: CASTPAVDTQYF. The CDR3 nucleotides read TGTGCCAGCACCCCAGCTGTAGATACGCAGTATTTT.

Ten or more counts support this clonotype. This sequence joins TRBV5-4 and TRBJ2-3, with 7 bases aligning to TRBD1. Per germline, CDR1 SGHNT and CDR2 YYREEE (reference sequence). V trimming: 6 bases; J trimming: 3 bases; junction bases outside the gene matches: 13. CDR3 size: 16 residues. CDR3 in amino acids: CASNPDTGELTDTQYF. Written as DNA, the CDR3 is TGTGCCAGCAACCCCGATACAGGGGAGTTGACAGATACGCAGTATTTT.

This clonotype was seen repeatedly, ten times or more. This chain links TRBV12-3 or TRBV12-4 with TRBJ2-7; D may be TRBD1 (6 bases). Trimming cost V 6 bases and J 7 bases, with 13 bases left between them. This CDR3 spans 12 amino acids. CDR3 coding DNA: TGTGCCAGCAGCGACAGGAGTGAAGAGCAGTACTTC. Protein sequence: CASSDRSEEQYF.

To note about this clonotype: The junction and the germline gene differ at one end; a read error may be behind it. This chain links TRBV27 with TRBJ1-3; the D is unclear. CDR1 is MNHEY and CDR2 is SMNVEV in the germline V gene (reference sequence). CDR3 length equals 14 residues. The CDR3 coding sequence is TGTGCCAGCGGTTTGCAGGCAGGCGGAAACACCATATATTTT. This encodes CASGLQAGGNTIYF.

This clonotype was seen only a few times. The J gene is TRBJ1-2, the V gene TRBV20-1, with D hard to call. The CDR3 length is 14 residues. From germline, CDR1 is DFQATT and CDR2 SNEGSKA (reference sequence). V was cut by 0 bases and J by 4 bases, with 12 bases left in between. In DNA, the CDR3 is TGCAGTGCTAGAGACGCCGTAACGTCCTATGGCTACACCTTC. Amino acid sequence: CSARDAVTSYGYTF.

In its sample, this clonotype was seen a few times. The chain employs TRBV7-9 and TRBJ1-2, with TRBD1 matching 7 bases. The germline V gene has CDR1 SEHNR and CDR2 FQNEAQ (reference sequence). Unmatched junction bases numbered 7, after V lost 4 bases and J lost 2 bases. The CDR3 length is 15 residues. CDR3 protein: CASSSDRDINYGYTF. The CDR3 DNA follows: TGTGCCAGCAGCTCCGACAGGGATATCAACTATGGCTACACCTTC.

There are many counts of this clonotype. The gene calls are TRBV28 and TRBJ2-2; TRBD1 agrees at 7 bases. Trimming took 4 bases from V and 1 from J; bases not matched to a gene: 3. CDR1 and CDR2 (germline): MDHEN, SYDVKM. The CDR3 length is 15 residues. The CDR3 is CASSYRGMNTGELFF. CDR3 sequence (DNA): TGTGCCAGCAGTTACAGGGGCATGAACACCGGGGAGCTGTTTTTT.

This clonotype appeared many times. The chain combines TRBV6-5 with TRBJ2-6; D remains ambiguous. Trimming took off 2 bases at V and 2 bases at J, with 7 bases between the two ends. The CDR3 contains 15 residues. The germline V gene has CDR1 MNHEY and CDR2 SVGAGI. The DNA of the CDR3 is TGTGCCAGCAGTTACCTTATTCCTGGGGCCAACGTCCTGACTTTC. This codes for CASSYLIPGANVLTF.

This clonotype was seen many times. J is TRBJ2-2 and V is TRBV11-1; TRBD1 aligns across 7 bases. The CDR3 runs 16 residues. Germline V gene sequence: CDR1 SGHAT, CDR2 FQDESV (reference sequence). The ends lost 6 bases at V and 4 bases at J; junction bases unmatched: 11. CDR3 protein: CASSTTTGTITGELFF. The CDR3 nucleotides read TGTGCCAGCAGTACTACGACAGGGACGATCACCGGGGAGCTGTTTTTT.

This clonotype appeared many times. The chain uses TRBV13 and TRBJ1-1; maybe TRBD1 (5 bases). V gave up 5 bases and J gave up 7 bases, with 14 bases separating them. The CDR3 sequence is 13 residues long. Germline CDR1 PRHDT, CDR2 FYEKMQ (reference sequence). Here the CDR3 DNA reads TGTGCCAGCAGCCACTCGGGGGGAGGTGAAGCTTTCTTT. Translating gives CASSHSGGGEAFF.